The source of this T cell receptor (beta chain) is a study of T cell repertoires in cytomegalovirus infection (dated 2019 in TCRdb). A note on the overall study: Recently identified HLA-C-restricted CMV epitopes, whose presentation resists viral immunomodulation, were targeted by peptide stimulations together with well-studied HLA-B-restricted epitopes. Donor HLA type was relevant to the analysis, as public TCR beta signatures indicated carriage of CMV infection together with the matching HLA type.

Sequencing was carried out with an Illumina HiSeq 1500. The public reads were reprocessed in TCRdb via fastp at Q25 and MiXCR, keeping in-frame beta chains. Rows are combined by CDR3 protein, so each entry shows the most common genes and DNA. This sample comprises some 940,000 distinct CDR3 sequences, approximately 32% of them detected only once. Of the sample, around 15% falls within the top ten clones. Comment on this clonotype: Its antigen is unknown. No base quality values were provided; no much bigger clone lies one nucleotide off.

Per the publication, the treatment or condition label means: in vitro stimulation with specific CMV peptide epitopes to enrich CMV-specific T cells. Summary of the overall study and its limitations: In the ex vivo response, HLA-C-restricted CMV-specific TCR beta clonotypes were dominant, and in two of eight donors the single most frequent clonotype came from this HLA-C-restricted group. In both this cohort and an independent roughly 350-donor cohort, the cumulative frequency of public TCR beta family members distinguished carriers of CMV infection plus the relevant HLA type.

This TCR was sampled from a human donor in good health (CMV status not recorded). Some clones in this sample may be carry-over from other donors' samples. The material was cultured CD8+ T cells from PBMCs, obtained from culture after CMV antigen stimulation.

In nucleotides, the sequence is TGTGCCAGCAGCTTAGGAGTGGGGCCGAACACCGGGGAGCTGTTTTTT. Its coded protein is CASSLGVGPNTGELFF. The sequence joins TRBV7-9 to TRBJ2-2; possibly the D gene is TRBD1, per 5 matching bases. Via the germline V gene (reference sequence), CDR1 is SEHNR and CDR2 FQNEAQ. Relative to germline, V is 1 base shorter and J is 0 bases shorter, with 9 bases between their ends. Spanning cysteine to phenylalanine, the CDR3 consists of 16 amino acids. CDR3 DNA is the only sequence kept; it has 48 bases, read in frame from the first base.